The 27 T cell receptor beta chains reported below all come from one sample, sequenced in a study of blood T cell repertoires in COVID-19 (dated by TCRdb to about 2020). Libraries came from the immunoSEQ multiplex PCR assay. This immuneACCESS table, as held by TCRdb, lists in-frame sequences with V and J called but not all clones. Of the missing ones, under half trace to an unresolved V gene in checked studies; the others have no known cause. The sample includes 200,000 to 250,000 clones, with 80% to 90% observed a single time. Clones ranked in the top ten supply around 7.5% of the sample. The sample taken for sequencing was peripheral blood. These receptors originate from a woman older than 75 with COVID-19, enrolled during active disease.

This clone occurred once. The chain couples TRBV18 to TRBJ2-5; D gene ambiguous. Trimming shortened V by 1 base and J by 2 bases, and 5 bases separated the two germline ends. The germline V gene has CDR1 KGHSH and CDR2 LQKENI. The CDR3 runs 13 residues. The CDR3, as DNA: TGTGCCAGCTCACCACTCCAACAAGAGACCCAGTACTTC. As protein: CASSPLQQETQYF.

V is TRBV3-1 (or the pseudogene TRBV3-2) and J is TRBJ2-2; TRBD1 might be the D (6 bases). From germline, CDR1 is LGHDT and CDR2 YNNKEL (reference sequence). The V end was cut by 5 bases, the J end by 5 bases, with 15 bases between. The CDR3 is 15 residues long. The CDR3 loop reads CASSWDNKGTGELFF. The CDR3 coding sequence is TGTGCCAGCAGCTGGGACAACAAGGGAACCGGGGAGCTGTTTTTT.

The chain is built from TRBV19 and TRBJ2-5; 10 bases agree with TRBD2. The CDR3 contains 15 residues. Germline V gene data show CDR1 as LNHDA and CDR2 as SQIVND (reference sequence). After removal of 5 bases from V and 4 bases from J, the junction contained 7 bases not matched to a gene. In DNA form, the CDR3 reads TGTGCCAGTAGTTCGAGAGCGGGGGGGCGAGAGACCCAGTACTTC. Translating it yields CASSSRAGGRETQYF.

CDR3 in amino acids: CSVSSGSHNEQFF. In nucleotides, the CDR3 is TGCAGCGTTAGTAGCGGGAGTCACAATGAGCAGTTCTTC. The rearrangement joins TRBV29-1 to TRBJ2-1; 9 positions match TRBD2. The CDR3 covers 13 residues. J was trimmed by 5 bases and V by 5 bases; bases with no gene match: 4. Germline V gene lookup returns CDR1 SQVTM and CDR2 ANQGSEA.

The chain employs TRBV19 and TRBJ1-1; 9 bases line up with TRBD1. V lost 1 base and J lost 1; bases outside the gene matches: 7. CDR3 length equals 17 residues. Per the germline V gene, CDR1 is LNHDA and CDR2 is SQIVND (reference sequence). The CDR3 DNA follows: TGTGCCAGTAGTATAGCAAGGACAGGGGTGAGGAACACTGAAGCTTTCTTT. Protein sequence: CASSIARTGVRNTEAFF.

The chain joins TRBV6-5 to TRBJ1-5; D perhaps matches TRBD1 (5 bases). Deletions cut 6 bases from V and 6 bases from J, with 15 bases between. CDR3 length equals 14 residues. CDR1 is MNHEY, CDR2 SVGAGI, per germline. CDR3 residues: CASRSGGIGQPQHF. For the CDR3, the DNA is TGTGCCAGCAGAAGCGGGGGGATCGGTCAGCCCCAGCATTTT.

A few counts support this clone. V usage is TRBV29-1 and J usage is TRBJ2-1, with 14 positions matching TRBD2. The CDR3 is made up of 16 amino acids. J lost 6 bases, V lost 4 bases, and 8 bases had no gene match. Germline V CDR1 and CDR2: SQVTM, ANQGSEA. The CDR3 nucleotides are TGCAGCGTTGCTGGACTAGCGGGAGGTTCTACCAATGAGCAGTTCTTC. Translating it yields CSVAGLAGGSTNEQFF.

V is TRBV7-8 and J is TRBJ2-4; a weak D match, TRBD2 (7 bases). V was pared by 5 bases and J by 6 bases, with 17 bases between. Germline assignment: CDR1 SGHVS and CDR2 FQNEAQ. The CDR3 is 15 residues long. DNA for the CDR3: TGTGCCAGCAGCCCATCCCCTGGGGGGGCAAACATTCAGTACTTC. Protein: CASSPSPGGANIQYF.

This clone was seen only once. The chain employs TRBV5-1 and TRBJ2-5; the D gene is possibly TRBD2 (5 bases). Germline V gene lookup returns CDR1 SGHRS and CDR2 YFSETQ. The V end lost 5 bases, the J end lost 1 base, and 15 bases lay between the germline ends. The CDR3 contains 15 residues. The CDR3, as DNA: TGCGCCAGCAGGGACGGGCCGGGGAGCCAAGAGACCCAGTACTTC. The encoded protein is CASRDGPGSQETQYF.

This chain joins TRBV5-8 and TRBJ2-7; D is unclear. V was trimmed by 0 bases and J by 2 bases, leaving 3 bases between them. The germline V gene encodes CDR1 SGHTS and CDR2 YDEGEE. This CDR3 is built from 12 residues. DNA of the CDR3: TGTGCCAGCAGCTTGGTTACCTACGAGCAGTACTTC. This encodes CASSLVTYEQYF.

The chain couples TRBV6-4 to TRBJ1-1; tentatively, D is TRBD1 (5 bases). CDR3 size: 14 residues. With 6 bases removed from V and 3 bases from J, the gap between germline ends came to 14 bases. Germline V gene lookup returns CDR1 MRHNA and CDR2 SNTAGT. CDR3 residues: CASRPQWGDTEAFF. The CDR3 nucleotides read TGTGCCAGCAGACCCCAGTGGGGGGACACTGAAGCTTTCTTT.

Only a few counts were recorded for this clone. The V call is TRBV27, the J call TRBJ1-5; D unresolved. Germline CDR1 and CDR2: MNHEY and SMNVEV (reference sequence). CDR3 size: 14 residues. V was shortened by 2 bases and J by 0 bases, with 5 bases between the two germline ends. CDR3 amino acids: CASSLTVSNQPQHF. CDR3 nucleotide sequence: TGTGCCAGCAGTTTAACAGTTAGCAATCAGCCCCAGCATTTT.

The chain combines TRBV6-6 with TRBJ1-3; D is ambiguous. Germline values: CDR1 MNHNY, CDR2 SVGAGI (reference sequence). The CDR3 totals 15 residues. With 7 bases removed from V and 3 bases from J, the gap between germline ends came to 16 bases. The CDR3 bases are TGTGCCAGCAACCATGTATCGGGAGGTGGAAACACCATATATTTT. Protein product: CASNHVSGGGNTIYF.

CDR3 DNA sequence: TGTGCCAGCAGCTTACTGGGACAGATGAACACTGAAGCTTTCTTT. It translates to CASSLLGQMNTEAFF. The chain uses TRBV7-9 and TRBJ1-1; 7 bases are shared with TRBD1. Germline loops: CDR1 SEHNR, CDR2 FQNEAQ (reference sequence). V shed 2 bases and J 0 bases; nucleotides not matched to a gene: 3. The CDR3 sequence is 15 residues long.

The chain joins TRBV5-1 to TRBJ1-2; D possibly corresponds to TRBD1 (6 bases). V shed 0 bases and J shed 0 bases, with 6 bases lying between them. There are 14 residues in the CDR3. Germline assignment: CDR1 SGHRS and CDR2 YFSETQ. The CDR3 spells CASSLGQANYGYTF. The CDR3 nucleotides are TGCGCCAGCAGCTTGGGACAGGCTAACTATGGCTACACCTTC.

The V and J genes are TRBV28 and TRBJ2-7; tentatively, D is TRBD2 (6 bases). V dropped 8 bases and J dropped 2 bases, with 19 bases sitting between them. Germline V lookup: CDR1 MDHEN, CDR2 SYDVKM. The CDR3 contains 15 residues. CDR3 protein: CASYSPAEGTYEQYF. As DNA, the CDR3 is TGTGCCAGCTATTCCCCTGCGGAGGGCACCTACGAGCAGTACTTC. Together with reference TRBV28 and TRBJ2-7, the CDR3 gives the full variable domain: DVKVTQSSRYLVKRTGEKVFLECVQDMDHENMFWYRQDPGLGLRLIYFSYDVKMKEKGDIPEGYSVSREKKERFSLILESASTNQTSMYLCASYSPAEGTYEQYFGPGTRLTVT.

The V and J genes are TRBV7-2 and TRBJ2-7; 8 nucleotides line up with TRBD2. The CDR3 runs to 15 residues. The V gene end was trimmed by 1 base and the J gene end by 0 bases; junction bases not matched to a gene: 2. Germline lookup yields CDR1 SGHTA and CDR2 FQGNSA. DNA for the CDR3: TGTGCCAGCAGCTTAGGCGCGGGAGGCTCCTACGAGCAGTACTTC. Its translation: CASSLGAGGSYEQYF.

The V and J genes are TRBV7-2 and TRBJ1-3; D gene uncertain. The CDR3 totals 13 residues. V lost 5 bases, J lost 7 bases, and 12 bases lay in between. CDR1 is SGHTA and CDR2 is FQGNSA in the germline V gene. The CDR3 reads CASSLTPQNTIYF. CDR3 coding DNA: TGTGCCAGCAGCCTCACCCCTCAGAACACCATATATTTT.

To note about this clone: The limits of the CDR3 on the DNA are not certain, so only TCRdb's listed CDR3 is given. The CDR3 protein is CASSSSGPGGYNEQFF. The chain has TRBV11-2 and TRBJ2-1; TRBD2 is the table's D call, not checked against the DNA. CDR1 and CDR2 (germline): SGHAT, FQNNGV. The CDR3 length equals 16 residues, ends included.

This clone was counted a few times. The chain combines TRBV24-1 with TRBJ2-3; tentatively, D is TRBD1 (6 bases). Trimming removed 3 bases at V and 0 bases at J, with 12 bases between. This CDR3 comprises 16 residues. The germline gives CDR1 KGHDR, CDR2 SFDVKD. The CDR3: CATSDPQGPSTDTQYF. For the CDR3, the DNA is TGTGCCACCAGTGATCCGCAGGGGCCTAGCACAGATACGCAGTATTTT.

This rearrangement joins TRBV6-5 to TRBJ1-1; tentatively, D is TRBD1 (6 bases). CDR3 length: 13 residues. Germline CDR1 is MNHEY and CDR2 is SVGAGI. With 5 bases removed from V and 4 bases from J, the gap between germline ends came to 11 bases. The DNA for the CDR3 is TGTGCCAGCAGTCCCATCAGGGGCACTGAAGCTTTCTTT. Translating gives CASSPIRGTEAFF.

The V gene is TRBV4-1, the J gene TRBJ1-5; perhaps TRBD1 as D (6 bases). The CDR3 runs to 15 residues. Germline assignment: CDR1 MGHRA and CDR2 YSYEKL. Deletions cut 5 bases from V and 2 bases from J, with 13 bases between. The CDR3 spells CASSRQVGGNQPQHF. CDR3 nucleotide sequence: TGCGCCAGCAGCAGACAGGTTGGCGGCAATCAGCCCCAGCATTTT.

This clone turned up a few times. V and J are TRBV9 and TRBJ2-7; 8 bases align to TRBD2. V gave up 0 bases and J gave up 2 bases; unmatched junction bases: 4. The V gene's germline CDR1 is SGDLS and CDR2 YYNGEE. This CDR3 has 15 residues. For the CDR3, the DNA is TGTGCCAGCAGCGTAGCCAGCGGGAGTACCTACGAGCAGTACTTC. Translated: CASSVASGSTYEQYF.

In DNA, the CDR3 is TGCGCCAGCAGCCAAGTTTTAAGTTCCACTTTGCATGAGCAGTTCTTC. The encoded protein is CASSQVLSSTLHEQFF. The V gene is TRBV4-3, the J gene TRBJ2-1; D unresolved. Trimming removed 1 base from V and 8 bases from J, with 18 bases in between. The CDR3 has 16 residues. Germline V gives CDR1 LGHNA, CDR2 YSLEER.

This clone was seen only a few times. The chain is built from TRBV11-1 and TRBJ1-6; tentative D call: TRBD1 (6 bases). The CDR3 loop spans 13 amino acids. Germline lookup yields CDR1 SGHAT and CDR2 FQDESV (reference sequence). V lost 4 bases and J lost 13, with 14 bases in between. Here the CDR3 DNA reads TGTGCCAGCAGCTCTGGACAGCCCTTGCCCCTCCACTTT. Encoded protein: CASSSGQPLPLHF.

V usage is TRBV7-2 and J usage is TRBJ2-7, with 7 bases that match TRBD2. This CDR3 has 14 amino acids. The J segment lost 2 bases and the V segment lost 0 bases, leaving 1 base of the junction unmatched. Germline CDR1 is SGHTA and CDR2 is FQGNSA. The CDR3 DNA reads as TGTGCCAGCAGCTTAGCGGGAGGGCCCTACGAGCAGTACTTC. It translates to CASSLAGGPYEQYF.

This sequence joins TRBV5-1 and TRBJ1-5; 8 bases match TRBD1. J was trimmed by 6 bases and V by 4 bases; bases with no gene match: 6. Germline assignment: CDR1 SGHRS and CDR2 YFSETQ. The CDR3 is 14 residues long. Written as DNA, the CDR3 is TGCGCCAGCAGCACAGGGACAGGCCTTCAGCCCCAGCATTTT. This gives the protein CASSTGTGLQPQHF.